This TCR beta chain was sequenced for a study of T cell repertoires in cytomegalovirus infection. Study summary: Signatures in public TCR beta sequences pointed to both CMV infection and matching HLA type. Study-wide points: The cumulative frequency of public TCR beta families distinguished individuals who carried CMV together with the relevant HLA. Dominating the ex vivo response were TCR beta clonotypes that were CMV-specific and HLA-C-restricted.

TCRdb processed the reads anew with MiXCR; each CDR3 protein has one entry. Of approximately 500,000 distinct CDR3 sequences listed, more than 15% are singletons. Germline V gene data show CDR1 as MNHEY and CDR2 as SVGAGI. V was clipped by 4 bases and J by 7 bases; unmatched bases: 8. This CDR3 is 14 amino acids long. This clonotype occurred many times. Its specificity is not known. The sequenced material came from CD8+ T cells from PBMCs. The sequence was collected from a human donor in good health (CMV status not recorded). Some clones in this sample may be carry-over from other donors' samples. The chain couples TRBV6-5 to TRBJ2-7, with 9 bases lining up with TRBD2. The CDR3 coding sequence is TGTGCCAGCAGTTCTGGCGGGAGGGCCGGTGAGCAGTACTTC. Its protein is CASSSGGRAGEQYF.